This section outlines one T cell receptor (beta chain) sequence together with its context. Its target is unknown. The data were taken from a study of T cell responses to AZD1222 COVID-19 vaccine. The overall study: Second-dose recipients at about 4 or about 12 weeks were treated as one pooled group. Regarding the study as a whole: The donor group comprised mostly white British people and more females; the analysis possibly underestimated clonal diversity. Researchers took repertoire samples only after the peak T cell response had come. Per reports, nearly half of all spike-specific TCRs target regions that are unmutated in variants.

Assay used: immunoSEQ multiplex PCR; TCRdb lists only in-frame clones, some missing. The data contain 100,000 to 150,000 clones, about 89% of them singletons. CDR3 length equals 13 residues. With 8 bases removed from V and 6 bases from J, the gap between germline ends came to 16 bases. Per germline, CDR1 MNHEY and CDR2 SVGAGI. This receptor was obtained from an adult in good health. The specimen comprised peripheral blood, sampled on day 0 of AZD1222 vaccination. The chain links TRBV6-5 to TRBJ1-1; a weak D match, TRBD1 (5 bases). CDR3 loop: CASSGQGVSEAFF. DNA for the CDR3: TGTGCCAGCTCTGGGCAGGGTGTATCTGAAGCTTTCTTT.